One sample yielded the 26 T cell receptor beta chains listed below, sequenced in a study of cytotoxic CD8 clonotypes in ibrutinib-treated CLL (dated by TCRdb to about 2021). The library was generated by the immunoSEQ multiplex PCR assay. TCRdb stores this immuneACCESS table with in-frame sequences only. Part of the clones is absent; in the studies checked, under half of the shortfall reflects unresolved V genes, and no reason is known for the rest. The table for this sample lists fewer than 35,000 clones; approximately 85% of them were counted only once. The leading ten clones occupy around 8.5% of the sample. The time point label of this sample denotes: approximately 25 months on ibrutinib. This specimen consisted of PBMCs, obtained after 24 months of ibrutinib treatment. The receptors stem from a human donor with chronic lymphocytic leukemia.

The chain links TRBV5-6 to TRBJ1-2; D gene ambiguous. The germline V gene encodes CDR1 SGHDT and CDR2 YYEEEE. CDR3 size: 13 residues. V dropped 4 bases and J dropped 7 bases, with 14 bases sitting between them. The CDR3 sequence is CASSVSQAGGYTF. CDR3 DNA sequence: TGTGCCAGCAGCGTCTCCCAAGCGGGTGGCTACACCTTC.

The chain is built from TRBV7-2 and TRBJ1-2, with D tentatively TRBD1 (6 bases). Germline V gene lookup returns CDR1 SGHTA and CDR2 FQGNSA. The V end was cut by 8 bases, the J end by 1 base, with 14 bases between. The CDR3 totals 14 residues. CDR3 sequence: CASHGTTFNYGYTF. CDR3 nucleotides: TGTGCCAGCCACGGGACAACCTTTAACTATGGCTACACCTTC.

Written as DNA, the CDR3 is TGCGCCAGCAGCCCAGTCGGGGGTCTCGGTAACTATGGCTACACCTTC. Protein sequence: CASSPVGGLGNYGYTF. This chain joins TRBV5-1 and TRBJ1-2; D may be TRBD1 (5 bases). V was clipped by 4 bases and J by 1 base, with 17 bases between them. Looked up from germline, CDR1 is SGHRS and CDR2 is YFSETQ. The CDR3 length is 16 residues.

The chain has TRBV6-5 and TRBJ2-7; 15 bases fit TRBD2. This CDR3 region has 16 residues. The germline gives CDR1 MNHEY, CDR2 SVGAGI. Trimming cost V 2 bases and J 1 base; bases outside gene matches: 0. CDR3 DNA: TGTGCCAGCAGTTACGGGACTAGCGGGGGGTCCTACGAGCAGTACTTC. It translates to CASSYGTSGGSYEQYF.

The chain joins TRBV27 to TRBJ2-7; D gene unclear. The germline V gene has CDR1 MNHEY and CDR2 SMNVEV (reference sequence). This CDR3 region has 14 residues. Trimming took off 7 bases at V and 6 bases at J, with 19 bases between the two ends. Here the CDR3 reads CASTPAGPKSEQYF. Here the CDR3 DNA reads TGTGCCAGCACCCCCGCCGGTCCGAAATCCGAGCAGTACTTC.

V usage is TRBV7-8 and J usage is TRBJ2-5, with 10 bases fitting TRBD2. Germline CDR1 is SGHVS and CDR2 is FQNEAQ. V shed 0 bases and J 4 bases; nucleotides not matched to a gene: 8. The CDR3 length is 17 residues. DNA for the CDR3: TGTGCCAGCAGCTTAGCGGGGAGCGGGGGGGCTCCAGAGACCCAGTACTTC. This encodes CASSLAGSGGAPETQYF. Supplemented by reference TRBV7-8 and TRBJ2-5, the full variable domain reads GAGVSQSPRYKVAKRGQDVALRCDPISGHVSLFWYQQALGQGPEFLTYFQNEAQLDKSGLPSDRFFAERPEGSVSTLKIQRTQQEDSAVYLCASSLAGSGGAPETQYFGPGTRLLVL.

This clone was detected once. CDR3 region: CASSFGQTYGYTF. The CDR3 coding sequence is TGTGCCAGCAGTTTTGGACAGACCTATGGCTACACCTTC. This chain uses TRBV27 with TRBJ1-2; tentatively, D is TRBD1 (6 bases). Germline V gene data show CDR1 as MNHEY and CDR2 as SMNVEV (reference sequence). The CDR3 is 13 residues long. Trimming removed 3 bases from V and 4 bases from J, with 9 bases in between.

The chain is built from TRBV11-2 and TRBJ1-2; D is undetermined. V gave up 5 bases and J gave up 10 bases, with 17 bases separating them. Germline lookup yields CDR1 SGHAT and CDR2 FQNNGV. The CDR3 length is 13 residues. The CDR3, as DNA: TGTGCCAGCAGCGCTACCGGGCGCTGGGCCTACACCTTC. Translated: CASSATGRWAYTF.

This clone has only one observation. V and J are TRBV10-2 and TRBJ2-3; perhaps D is TRBD1 or TRBD2 (5 bases each). The germline CDR1 and CDR2 sequences are WSHSY and SAAADI. Trimming left V 6 bases short and J 1 base short, with 14 bases between. The CDR3 runs 15 residues. CDR3 in amino acids: CASSRDGAGTDTQYF. CDR3 DNA: TGCGCCAGCAGCCGGGACGGGGCCGGCACAGATACGCAGTATTTT.

The chain joins TRBV5-1 to TRBJ2-2; possible D gene TRBD1, 6 bases. Trimming removed 2 bases at V and 1 base at J, with 18 bases between. Germline V CDR1 and CDR2: SGHRS, YFSETQ. This CDR3 region has 18 residues. CDR3 nucleotide sequence: TGCGCCAGCAGCTTTGTTGACAGGATAAGCTTGAACACCGGGGAGCTGTTTTTT. Translation gives CASSFVDRISLNTGELFF.

This clone has just a few counts. The gene calls are TRBV28 and TRBJ1-5; the match to TRBD1 covers 7 bases. Trimming took 7 bases from V and 2 from J; bases not matched to a gene: 5. The CDR3 length is 14 residues. CDR1 MDHEN and CDR2 SYDVKM come from the germline V gene. The CDR3 DNA is TGTGCCAGCATCACCGGACAGGGCAATCAGCCCCAGCATTTT. Residues: CASITGQGNQPQHF.

This clone was seen a single time. The sample has other DNA sequences that encode this CDR3 too. V usage is TRBV6-1 and J usage is TRBJ2-7; 9 bases align to TRBD1. Germline values: CDR1 MNHNS, CDR2 SASEGT. The CDR3 has 13 amino acids. Trimming removed 3 bases from V and 4 bases from J; junction bases left unmatched: 1. The DNA of the CDR3 is TGTGCCAGCAGTGACGGACAGGGGTACGAGCAGTACTTC. This codes for CASSDGQGYEQYF.

CDR3 in amino acids: CASSLEYGEQYF. Written as DNA, the CDR3 is TGTGCCAGCAGTTTAGAATACGGGGAGCAGTACTTC. The V and J genes are TRBV28 and TRBJ2-7; D not resolved. The V and J ends lost 2 bases and 7 bases respectively, with 9 bases between them. Germline CDR1 is MDHEN and CDR2 is SYDVKM. CDR3 length equals 12 residues. Based on the CDR3 plus reference TRBV28 and TRBJ2-7, the full variable domain is DVKVTQSSRYLVKRTGEKVFLECVQDMDHENMFWYRQDPGLGLRLIYFSYDVKMKEKGDIPEGYSVSREKKERFSLILESASTNQTSMYLCASSLEYGEQYFGPGTRLTVT.

This chain uses TRBV19 with TRBJ2-1; 9 nucleotides line up with TRBD2. V lost 8 bases to trimming and J lost 7 bases; unmatched junction nucleotides: 6. There are 13 residues in the CDR3. Germline assignment: CDR1 LNHDA and CDR2 SQIVND (reference sequence). The CDR3 coding sequence is TGTGCCAGTGCCGGACTAGCGCTAAATGAGCAGTTCTTC. This sequence encodes CASAGLALNEQFF.

This chain uses TRBV4-2 with TRBJ1-1; no reliable D call. The CDR3 has 14 amino acids. CDR1 and CDR2 (germline): LGHNA, YNFKEQ. Between the trimmed V and J ends, which lost 5 bases and 6 bases, there was a span of 16 bases. As DNA, the CDR3 is TGTGCCAGCAGCAGAGATCCCACTTACGCTGAAGCTTTCTTT. Its protein product is CASSRDPTYAEAFF.

This chain links TRBV6-4 with TRBJ2-3, with D possibly matching TRBD2 (5 bases). CDR1 and CDR2 from the germline V gene are MRHNA and SNTAGT. The CDR3 contains 16 residues. Trimming took 8 bases from V and 2 from J, leaving 20 bases between them. DNA for the CDR3: TGTGCCAGCTTCTGTCTCGCGCCGGGATCCACAGATACGCAGTATTTT. Translated, it gives CASFCLAPGSTDTQYF.

This chain connects TRBV27 to TRBJ2-3; tentative D call: TRBD1 (6 bases). The CDR3 consists of 15 residues. Germline lookup yields CDR1 MNHEY and CDR2 SMNVEV (reference sequence). V lost 5 bases, J lost 1 base, and 13 bases lay in between. This CDR3 is CASSLRDTGTDTQYF. The CDR3 region has the DNA TGTGCCAGCAGTCTCCGGGACACCGGCACAGATACGCAGTATTTT.

V usage is TRBV5-1 and J usage is TRBJ2-1, with 10 bases identical to TRBD2. J was trimmed by 4 bases and V by 6 bases; bases with no gene match: 4. The CDR3 covers 14 residues. Germline CDR1 reads SGHRS; CDR2 reads YFSETQ. This CDR3 reads CASTLAGGYNEQFF. DNA of the CDR3: TGCGCCAGCACTTTAGCGGGGGGATACAATGAGCAGTTCTTC.

V gene TRBV2 combines with J gene TRBJ1-2, with D perhaps matching TRBD1 (5 bases). Trimming shortened V by 5 bases and J by 5 bases, and 9 bases separated the two germline ends. CDR3 length: 12 amino acids. Germline V gene sequence: CDR1 SNHLY, CDR2 FYNNEI. The chain's CDR3 is CASSPDSYGYTF. The DNA of the CDR3 is TGTGCCAGCAGTCCCGACAGTTATGGCTACACCTTC.

This chain links TRBV29-1 with TRBJ1-2, with D unresolved. Trimming stripped 4 bases from V and 2 bases from J, with 11 bases between. Germline V CDR1 and CDR2: SQVTM, ANQGSEA. The CDR3 totals 13 residues. The CDR3 bases are TGCAGCGTTGCCGGGCAAACCAACTATGGCTACACCTTC. Protein sequence: CSVAGQTNYGYTF.

The V and J genes are TRBV18 and TRBJ1-3; 8 nucleotides agree with TRBD1. The CDR3 runs 13 residues. V lost 8 bases, J lost 2 bases, and 2 bases stayed unmatched. CDR1 is KGHSH and CDR2 is LQKENI in the germline V gene. CDR3 amino acids: CASEQGAGNTIYF. CDR3 DNA: TGTGCCAGCGAACAGGGGGCTGGAAACACCATATATTTT. Supplemented by reference TRBV18 and TRBJ1-3, the full variable domain reads NAGVMQNPRHLVRRRGQEARLRCSPMKGHSHVYWYRQLPEEGLKFMVYLQKENIIDESGMPKERFSAEFPKEGPSILRIQQVVRGDSAAYFCASEQGAGNTIYFGEGSWLTVV.

V and J are TRBV4-2 and TRBJ1-4; D possibly corresponds to TRBD1 (5 bases). CDR3 size: 17 residues. Trimming took off 1 base at V and 5 bases at J, with 17 bases between the two ends. Germline CDR1 reads LGHNA; CDR2 reads YNFKEQ. CDR3 DNA: TGTGCCAGCAGCCAAGGTGGGGACCATATGGGGAATGAAAAACTGTTTTTT. As protein: CASSQGGDHMGNEKLFF.

The CDR3 is CASSPDREKLFF. In nucleotides, the CDR3 is TGCGCCAGCAGCCCGGACAGAGAAAAACTGTTTTTT. This rearrangement joins TRBV5-1 to TRBJ1-4; D perhaps matches TRBD1 (6 bases). This CDR3 spans 12 amino acids. V lost 4 bases, J lost 8 bases, and 9 bases lay in between. Per germline, CDR1 SGHRS and CDR2 YFSETQ.

The CDR3 region is CASSSASGTYNEQFF. DNA of the CDR3: TGTGCCAGCAGTTCGGCTAGCGGGACCTACAATGAGCAGTTCTTC. The V and J genes are TRBV28 and TRBJ2-1; 9 bases are a match to TRBD2. Germline trimming cut 4 bases from V and 2 bases from J; bases unmatched to any gene: 3. Germline CDR1 and CDR2: MDHEN and SYDVKM. The CDR3 runs 15 residues.

The chain carries TRBV7-9 and TRBJ1-4; D gene ambiguous. The CDR3 covers 17 residues. In germline, CDR1 is SEHNR, CDR2 FQNEAQ (reference sequence). The V end lost 10 bases, the J end lost 0 bases, and 21 bases lay between the germline ends. Here the CDR3 reads CATDPFRFGATNEKLFF. The CDR3 coding sequence is TGTGCCACCGACCCCTTCAGATTTGGTGCAACTAATGAAAAACTGTTTTTT.

The rearrangement uses TRBV5-3 and TRBJ1-2; D gene unclear. TRBV5-3 is an ORF, with its function uncertain. The V and J ends lost 2 bases and 4 bases respectively, with 21 bases between them. CDR3 length: 17 residues. The DNA of the CDR3 is TGTGCCAGAAGCTTTACAACATCCCCCGGGTTCGGCTATGGCTACACCTTC. Amino acids: CARSFTTSPGFGYGYTF.